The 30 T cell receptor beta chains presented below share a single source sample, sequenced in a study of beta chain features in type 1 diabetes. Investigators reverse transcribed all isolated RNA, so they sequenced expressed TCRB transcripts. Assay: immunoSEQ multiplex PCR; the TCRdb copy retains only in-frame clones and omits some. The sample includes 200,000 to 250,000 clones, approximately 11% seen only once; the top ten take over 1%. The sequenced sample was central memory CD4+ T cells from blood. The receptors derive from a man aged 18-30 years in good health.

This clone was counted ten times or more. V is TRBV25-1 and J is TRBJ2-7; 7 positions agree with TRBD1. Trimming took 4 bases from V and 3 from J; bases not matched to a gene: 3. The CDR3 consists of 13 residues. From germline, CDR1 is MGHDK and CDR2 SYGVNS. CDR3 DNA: TGTGCCAGCAGTGCCCGGACAGGCTACGAGCAGTACTTC. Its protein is CASSARTGYEQYF.

The CDR3 is CASSPGHLIYEQYF. CDR3 nucleotides: TGTGCCAGCAGCCCGGGACACCTGATCTACGAGCAGTACTTC. V is TRBV6-1 and J is TRBJ2-7; maybe TRBD1 (6 bases). Germline V gives CDR1 MNHNS, CDR2 SASEGT. The CDR3 has 14 amino acids. V was shortened by 6 bases and J by 3 bases, with 15 bases between the two germline ends.

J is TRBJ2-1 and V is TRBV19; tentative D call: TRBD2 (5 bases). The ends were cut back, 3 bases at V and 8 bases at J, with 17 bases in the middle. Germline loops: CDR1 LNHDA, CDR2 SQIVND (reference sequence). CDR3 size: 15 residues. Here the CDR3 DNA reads TGTGCCAGTAGTATCGGACTCCGCTCCCCTGATGAGCAGTTCTTC. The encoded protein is CASSIGLRSPDEQFF.

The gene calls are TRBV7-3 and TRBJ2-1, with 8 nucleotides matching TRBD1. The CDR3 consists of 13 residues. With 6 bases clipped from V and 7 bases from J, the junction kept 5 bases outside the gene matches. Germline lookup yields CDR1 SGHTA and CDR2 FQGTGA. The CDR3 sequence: CASSSTGENEQFF. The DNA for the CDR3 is TGTGCCAGCAGTTCGACAGGGGAAAATGAGCAGTTCTTC.

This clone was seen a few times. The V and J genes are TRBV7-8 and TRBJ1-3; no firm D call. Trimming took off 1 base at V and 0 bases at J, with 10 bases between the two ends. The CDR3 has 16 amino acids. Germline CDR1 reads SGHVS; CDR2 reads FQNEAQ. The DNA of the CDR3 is TGTGCCAGCAGCTTAGTGCCGGGTTTCTCTGGAAACACCATATATTTT. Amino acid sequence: CASSLVPGFSGNTIYF.

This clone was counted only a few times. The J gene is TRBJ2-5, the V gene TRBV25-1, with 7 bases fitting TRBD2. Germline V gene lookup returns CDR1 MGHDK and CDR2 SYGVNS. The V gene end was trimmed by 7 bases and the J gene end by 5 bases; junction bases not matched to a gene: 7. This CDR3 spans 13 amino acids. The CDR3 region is CASTPSGGETQYF. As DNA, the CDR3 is TGTGCCAGCACCCCCTCGGGAGGTGAGACCCAGTACTTC.

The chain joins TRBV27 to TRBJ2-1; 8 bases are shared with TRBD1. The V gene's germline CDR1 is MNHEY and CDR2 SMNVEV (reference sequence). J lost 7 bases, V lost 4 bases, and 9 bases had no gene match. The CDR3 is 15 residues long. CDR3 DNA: TGTGCCAGCAGTTCCACGGACAGGGCAGGGAATGAGCAGTTCTTC. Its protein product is CASSSTDRAGNEQFF.

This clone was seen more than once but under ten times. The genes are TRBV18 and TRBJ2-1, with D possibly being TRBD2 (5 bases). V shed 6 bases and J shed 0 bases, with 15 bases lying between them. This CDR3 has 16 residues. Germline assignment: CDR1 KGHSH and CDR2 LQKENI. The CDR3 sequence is CASSSLPGSSYNEQFF. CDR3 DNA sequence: TGTGCCAGCTCGTCTCTTCCGGGATCCTCCTACAATGAGCAGTTCTTC.

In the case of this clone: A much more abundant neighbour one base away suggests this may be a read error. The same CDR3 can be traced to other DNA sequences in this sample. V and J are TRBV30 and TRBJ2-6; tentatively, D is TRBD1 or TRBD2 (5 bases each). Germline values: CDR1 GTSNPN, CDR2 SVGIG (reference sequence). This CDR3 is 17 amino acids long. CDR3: CAGRRGRTGRGANVLTF. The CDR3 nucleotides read TGTGCCGGGAGAAGGGGTCGGACCGGCCGTGGGGCCAACGTCCTGACTTTC.

CDR3 nucleotide sequence: TGTGCCAGCAGCTTATATGACAGATCCTACGAGCAGTACTTC. Its protein product is CASSLYDRSYEQYF. The V call is TRBV11-2, the J call TRBJ2-7; tentative D call: TRBD1 (5 bases). This CDR3 region has 14 residues. The germline gives CDR1 SGHAT, CDR2 FQNNGV. Trimming pared 2 bases from V and 1 base from J, leaving 9 bases between.

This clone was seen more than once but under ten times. CDR3 region: CASSDDTYGYTF. The CDR3 DNA is TGTGCCAGCTCAGACGACACGTATGGCTACACCTTC. V is TRBV18 and J is TRBJ1-2; D ambiguous. The CDR3 sequence is 12 residues long. Trimming stripped 5 bases from V and 5 bases from J, with 9 bases between. CDR1 and CDR2 from the germline V gene are KGHSH and LQKENI. The whole variable domain, remainder taken from reference TRBV18 and TRBJ1-2, is NAGVMQNPRHLVRRRGQEARLRCSPMKGHSHVYWYRQLPEEGLKFMVYLQKENIIDESGMPKERFSAEFPKEGPSILRIQQVVRGDSAAYFCASSDDTYGYTFGSGTRLTVV.

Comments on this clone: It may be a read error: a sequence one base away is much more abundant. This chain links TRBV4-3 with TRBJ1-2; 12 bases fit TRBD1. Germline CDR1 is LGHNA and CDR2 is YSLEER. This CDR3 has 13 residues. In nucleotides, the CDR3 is TGCGACAGCAGCCGGGGACAGGGGGCCGGCTACACCTTC. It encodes CDSSRGQGAGYTF.

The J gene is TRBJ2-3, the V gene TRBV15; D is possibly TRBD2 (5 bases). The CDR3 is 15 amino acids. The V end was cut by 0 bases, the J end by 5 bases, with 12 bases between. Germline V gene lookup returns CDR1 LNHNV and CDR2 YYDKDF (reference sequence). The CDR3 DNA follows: TGTGCCACCAGCAGAGAGAGGGCAACAAGAGATACGCAGTATTTT. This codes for CATSRERATRDTQYF. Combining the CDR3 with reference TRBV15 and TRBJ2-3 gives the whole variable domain DAMVIQNPRYQVTQFGKPVTLSCSQTLNHNVMYWYQQKSSQAPKLLFHYYDKDFNNEADTPDNFQSRRPNTSFCFLDIRSPGLGDTAMYLCATSRERATRDTQYFGPGTRLTVL.

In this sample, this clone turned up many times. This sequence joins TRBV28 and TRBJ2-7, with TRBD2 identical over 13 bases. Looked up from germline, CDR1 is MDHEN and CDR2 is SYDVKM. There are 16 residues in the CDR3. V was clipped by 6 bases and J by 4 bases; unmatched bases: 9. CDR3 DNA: TGTGCCAGCAGGCCGCCCGGACTAGCGGGAGTATACGAGCAGTACTTC. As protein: CASRPPGLAGVYEQYF.

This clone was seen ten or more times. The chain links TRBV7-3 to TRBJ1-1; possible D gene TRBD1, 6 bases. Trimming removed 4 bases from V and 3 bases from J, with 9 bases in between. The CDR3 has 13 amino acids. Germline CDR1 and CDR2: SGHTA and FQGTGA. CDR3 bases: TGTGCCAGCAGCTCGAACAGGGACACTGAAGCTTTCTTT. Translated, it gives CASSSNRDTEAFF.

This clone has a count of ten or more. This chain's CDR3 is CASSQVFSGRAYNEQFF. As DNA, the CDR3 is TGCGCCAGCAGCCAGGTTTTTAGCGGGAGGGCATACAATGAGCAGTTCTTC. The V gene is TRBV4-1, the J gene TRBJ2-1; 11 bases are shared with TRBD2. CDR3 size: 17 residues. Trimming removed 3 bases from V and 4 bases from J; junction bases left unmatched: 8. The germline gives CDR1 MGHRA, CDR2 YSYEKL.

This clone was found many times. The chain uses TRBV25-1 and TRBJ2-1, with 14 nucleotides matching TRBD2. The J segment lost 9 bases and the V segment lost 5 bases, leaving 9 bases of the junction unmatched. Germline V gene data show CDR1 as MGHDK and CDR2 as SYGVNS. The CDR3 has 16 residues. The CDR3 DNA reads TGTGCCAGCAGTTACCTTTCAGGACTAGCGGGAGGTGAGCAGTTCTTC. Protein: CASSYLSGLAGGEQFF. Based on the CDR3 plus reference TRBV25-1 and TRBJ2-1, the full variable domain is EADIYQTPRYLVIGTGKKITLECSQTMGHDKMYWYQQDPGMELHLIHYSYGVNSTEKGDLSSESTVSRIRTEHFPLTLESARPSHTSQYLCASSYLSGLAGGEQFFGPGTRLTVL.

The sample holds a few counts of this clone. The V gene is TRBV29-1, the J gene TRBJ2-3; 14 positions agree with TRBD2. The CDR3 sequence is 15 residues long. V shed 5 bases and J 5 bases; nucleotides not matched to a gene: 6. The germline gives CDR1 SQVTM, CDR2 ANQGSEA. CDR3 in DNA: TGCAGCGTTTGGGGACTAGCGGGAGAGGGAGATACGCAGTATTTT. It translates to CSVWGLAGEGDTQYF.

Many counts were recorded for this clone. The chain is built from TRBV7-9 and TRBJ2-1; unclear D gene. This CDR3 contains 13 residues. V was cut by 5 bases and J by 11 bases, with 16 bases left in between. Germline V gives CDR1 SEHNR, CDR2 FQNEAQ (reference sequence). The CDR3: CASSTAAKGKQFF. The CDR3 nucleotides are TGTGCCAGCAGCACAGCTGCCAAAGGCAAGCAGTTCTTC. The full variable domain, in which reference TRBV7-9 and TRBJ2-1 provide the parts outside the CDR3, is DTGVSQNPRHKITKRGQNVTFRCDPISEHNRLYWYRQTLGQGPEFLTYFQNEAQLEKSRLLSDRFSAERPKGSFSTLEIQRTEQGDSAMYLCASSTAAKGKQFFGPGTRLTVL.

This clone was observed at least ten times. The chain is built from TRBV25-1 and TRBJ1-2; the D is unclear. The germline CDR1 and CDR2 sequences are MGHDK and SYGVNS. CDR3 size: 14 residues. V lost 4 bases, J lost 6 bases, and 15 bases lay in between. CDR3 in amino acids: CASSGGPGWHGYTF. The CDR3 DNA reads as TGTGCCAGCAGTGGAGGACCGGGATGGCATGGCTACACCTTC.

The CDR3 spells CASSSTTVLFYNEQFF. In DNA, the CDR3 is TGCGCCAGCAGTTCCACGACAGTCCTTTTTTACAATGAGCAGTTCTTC. The J gene is TRBJ2-1, the V gene TRBV5-1; TRBD1 is a possible D gene (5 bases). This CDR3 contains 16 residues. CDR1 is SGHRS and CDR2 is YFSETQ in the germline V gene. Deletions cut 5 bases from V and 4 bases from J, with 19 bases between.

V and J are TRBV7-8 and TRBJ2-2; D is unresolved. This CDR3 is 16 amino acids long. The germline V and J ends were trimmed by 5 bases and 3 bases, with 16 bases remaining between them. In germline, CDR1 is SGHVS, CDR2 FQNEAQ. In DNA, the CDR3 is TGTGCCAGCAGCCGCGTGAGATGGACGGACACCGGGGAGCTGTTTTTT. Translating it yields CASSRVRWTDTGELFF.

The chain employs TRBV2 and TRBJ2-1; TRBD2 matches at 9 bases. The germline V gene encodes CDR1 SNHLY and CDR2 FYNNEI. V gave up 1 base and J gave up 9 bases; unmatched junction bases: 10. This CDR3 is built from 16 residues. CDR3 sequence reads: CASSEGTSARFGEQFF. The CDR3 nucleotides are TGTGCCAGCAGTGAAGGGACTAGCGCCCGATTCGGTGAGCAGTTCTTC.

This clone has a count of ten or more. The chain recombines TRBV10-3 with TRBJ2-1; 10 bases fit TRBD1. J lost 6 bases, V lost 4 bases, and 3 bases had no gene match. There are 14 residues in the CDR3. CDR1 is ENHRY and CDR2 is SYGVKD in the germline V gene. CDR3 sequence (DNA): TGTGCCATCAGTGGACAGGGGGCGAGCAATGAGCAGTTCTTC. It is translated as CAISGQGASNEQFF.

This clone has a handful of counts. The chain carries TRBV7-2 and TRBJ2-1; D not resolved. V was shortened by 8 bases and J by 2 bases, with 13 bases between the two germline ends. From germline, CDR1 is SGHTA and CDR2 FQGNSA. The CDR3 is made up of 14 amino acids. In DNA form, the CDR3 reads TGTGCCAGCCACGAGGCTGACGCCTACAATGAGCAGTTCTTC. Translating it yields CASHEADAYNEQFF.

For the CDR3, the DNA is TGTGCCCGGAATCAGGGGGCCAACACTGAAGCTTTCTTT. It yields the protein CARNQGANTEAFF. This sequence joins TRBV30 and TRBJ1-1, with 8 bases lining up with TRBD1. J lost 2 bases, V lost 8 bases, and 7 bases had no gene match. The germline gives CDR1 GTSNPN, CDR2 SVGIG (reference sequence). CDR3 size: 13 residues.

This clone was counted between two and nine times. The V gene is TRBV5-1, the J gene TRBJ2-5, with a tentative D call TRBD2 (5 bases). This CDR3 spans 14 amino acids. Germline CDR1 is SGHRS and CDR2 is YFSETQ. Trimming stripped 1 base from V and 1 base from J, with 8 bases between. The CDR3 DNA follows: TGCGCCAGCAGCTTGCGGGGAACCCAAGAGACCCAGTACTTC. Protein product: CASSLRGTQETQYF.

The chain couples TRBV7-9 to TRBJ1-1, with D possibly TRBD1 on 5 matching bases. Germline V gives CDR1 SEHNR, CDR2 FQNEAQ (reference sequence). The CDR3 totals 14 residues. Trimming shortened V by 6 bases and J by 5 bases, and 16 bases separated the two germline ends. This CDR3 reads CASSPGLGETEAFF. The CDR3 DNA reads TGTGCCAGCAGTCCAGGGCTCGGGGAAACTGAAGCTTTCTTT.

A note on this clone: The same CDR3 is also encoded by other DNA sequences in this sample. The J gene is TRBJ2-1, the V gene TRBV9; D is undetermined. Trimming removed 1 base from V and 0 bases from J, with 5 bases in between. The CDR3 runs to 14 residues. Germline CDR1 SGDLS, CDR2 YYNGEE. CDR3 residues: CASSVSSSYNEQFF. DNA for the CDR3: TGTGCCAGCAGCGTAAGCAGCTCCTACAATGAGCAGTTCTTC.

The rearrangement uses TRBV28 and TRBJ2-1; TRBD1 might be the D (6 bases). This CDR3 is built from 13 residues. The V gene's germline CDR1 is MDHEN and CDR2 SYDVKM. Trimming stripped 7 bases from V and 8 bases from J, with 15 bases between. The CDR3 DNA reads TGTGCCAGCAACACTAGGACAGCCGATGAGCAGTTCTTC. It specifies CASNTRTADEQFF.